These 15 T cell receptor beta chains share one sample of origin, sequenced in a study of monozygotic twins with inflammatory bowel disease. TCRdb re-called the 5' RACE reads; one entry per CDR3 protein, DNA not given. The table lists some 450,000 distinct CDR3 sequences. Sequencing was performed on blood. The source is a human donor with ulcerative colitis or Crohn's disease, or a healthy co-twin of an affected twin (not recorded which).

The CDR3 is CASSPTRELGEKLFF. V gene TRBV6-5 combines with J gene TRBJ1-4. This CDR3 is built from 15 residues. In germline, CDR1 is MNHEY, CDR2 SVGAGI.

V and J are TRBV7-8 and TRBJ1-2. Germline lookup yields CDR1 SGHVS and CDR2 FQNEAQ. The CDR3 has 13 residues. The CDR3 loop reads CASSLMGMSGYTF.

The CDR3: CSARMGQGLNYGYTF. The chain joins TRBV20-1 to TRBJ1-2; TCRdb outputs TRBD1, but without DNA this stays unchecked. CDR3 length equals 15 residues. Germline lookup yields CDR1 DFQATT and CDR2 SNEGSKA (reference sequence).

V is TRBV7-8 and J is TRBJ2-7. The germline V gene encodes CDR1 SGHVS and CDR2 FQNEAQ. The CDR3 covers 14 residues. The CDR3 is CASSLGASSYEQYF. Supplemented by reference TRBV7-8 and TRBJ2-7, the full variable domain reads GAGVSQSPRYKVAKRGQDVALRCDPISGHVSLFWYQQALGQGPEFLTYFQNEAQLDKSGLPSDRFFAERPEGSVSTLKIQRTQQEDSAVYLCASSLGASSYEQYFGPGTRLTVT.

The chain employs TRBV21-1 and TRBJ2-1. TRBV21-1 is a documented pseudogene. The CDR3 has 12 residues. CDR3 protein: CASSKGNEYGFF.

This chain's CDR3 is CASSQEDTRGVNTEAFF. The chain employs TRBV4-2 and TRBJ1-1; no DNA is available, so the TRBD1 call from TCRdb remains unchecked. The CDR3 has 17 amino acids. The germline V gene encodes CDR1 LGHNA and CDR2 YNFKEQ.

The chain couples TRBV27 to TRBJ2-1; with no DNA, the TCRdb D assignment of TRBD2 cannot be verified. Germline CDR1 is MNHEY and CDR2 is SMNVEV (reference sequence). CDR3 size: 15 residues. The CDR3 reads CASSYGTSVYNEQFF.

The chain couples TRBV6-5 to TRBJ1-1. Germline loops: CDR1 MNHEY, CDR2 SVGAGI. This CDR3 is 15 amino acids long. The CDR3 loop reads CASSYSWTVNTEAFF.

This chain links TRBV18 with TRBJ2-5; TCRdb designates TRBD2, a call that cannot be tested without DNA. The CDR3 has 14 amino acids. Germline V gene sequence: CDR1 KGHSH, CDR2 LQKENI. This chain's CDR3 is CASSRGLTAETQYF.

The chain couples TRBV20-1 to TRBJ2-1; TCRdb gives TRBD1 as the D gene, but with no DNA this cannot be confirmed. This CDR3 spans 14 amino acids. CDR1 DFQATT and CDR2 SNEGSKA come from the germline V gene (reference sequence). The CDR3 sequence: CSARVSPGGNEQFF.

The rearrangement uses TRBV20-1 and TRBJ2-7; as DNA is missing, the TRBD1 call by TCRdb cannot be tested. CDR1 and CDR2 (germline): DFQATT, SNEGSKA (reference sequence). The CDR3 covers 12 residues. The CDR3: CSARTETYEQYF.

The rearrangement joins TRBV29-1 to TRBJ2-1; TCRdb reports TRBD2, a call that lacks DNA to check it against. CDR1 and CDR2 from the germline V gene are SQVTM and ANQGSEA. The CDR3 contains 14 residues. The CDR3 region is CSVLSGGIYNEQFF.

This sequence joins TRBV29-1 and TRBJ1-2; the D call from TCRdb, TRBD1, cannot be confirmed without DNA. CDR3 size: 13 residues. The germline gives CDR1 SQVTM, CDR2 ANQGSEA. Here the CDR3 reads CSVPDTANYGYTF.

The chain combines TRBV7-2 with TRBJ2-7; TCRdb gives TRBD2 as the D gene, but with no DNA this cannot be confirmed. Germline values: CDR1 SGHTA, CDR2 FQGNSA. This CDR3 spans 15 amino acids. CDR3 region: CASSPRGAGVREQYF.

The V call is TRBV18, the J call TRBJ1-5; the D call from TCRdb, TRBD1, cannot be confirmed without DNA. Per germline, CDR1 KGHSH and CDR2 LQKENI. This CDR3 comprises 15 residues. CDR3 loop: CASSPFGQGTQPQHF. The full variable domain, in which reference TRBV18 and TRBJ1-5 provide the parts outside the CDR3, is NAGVMQNPRHLVRRRGQEARLRCSPMKGHSHVYWYRQLPEEGLKFMVYLQKENIIDESGMPKERFSAEFPKEGPSILRIQQVVRGDSAAYFCASSPFGQGTQPQHFGDGTRLSIL.